This T cell receptor beta chain was documented in a study of OX40 agonist ivuxolimab in advanced cancers. On the study more broadly: Patients received the agonistic anti-OX40 (CD134) antibody ivuxolimab. Participants averaged about 60 years of age (range roughly 20 to 90) and were about 85% male.

Autoimmune disease history or systemic immunosuppression led to patient exclusion. Overall study results and limits: Relative to CD4+, CD8+ T cells held more expanded clones on average.

Of note for this clone: The antigen remains unidentified.

The CDR3 runs 16 residues. The germline V gene encodes CDR1 SGHRS and CDR2 YFSETQ. Germline trimming cut 3 bases from V and 0 bases from J; bases unmatched to any gene: 6. Libraries were prepared by immunoSEQ multiplex PCR; TCRdb keeps only in-frame clonotypes and omits some of them. In the table there are about 27,000 clones, over 75% of which are singletons. The sequence came from an adult with an advanced solid tumor such as melanoma, head and neck, liver or kidney cancer. The gene calls are TRBV5-1 and TRBJ2-5; 9 positions agree with TRBD1. This specimen was CD4+ or CD8+ T cells sorted from blood, taken in a trial of the OX40 agonist ivuxolimab. The DNA for the CDR3 is TGCGCCAGCAGCTACGGGACAGGGCCGTACCAAGAGACCCAGTACTTC. Its protein product is CASSYGTGPYQETQYF.